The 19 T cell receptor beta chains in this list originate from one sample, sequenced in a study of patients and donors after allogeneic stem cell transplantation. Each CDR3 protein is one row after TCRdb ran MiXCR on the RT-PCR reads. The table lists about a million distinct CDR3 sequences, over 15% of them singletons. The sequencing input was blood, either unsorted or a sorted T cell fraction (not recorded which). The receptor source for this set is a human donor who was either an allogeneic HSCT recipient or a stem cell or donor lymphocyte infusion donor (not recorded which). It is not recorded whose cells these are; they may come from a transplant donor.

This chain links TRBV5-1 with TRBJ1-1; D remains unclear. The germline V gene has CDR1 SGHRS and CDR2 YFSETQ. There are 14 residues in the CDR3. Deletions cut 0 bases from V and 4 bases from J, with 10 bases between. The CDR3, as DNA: TGCGCCAGCAGCTTGGACGGTGAGGTCACTGAAGCTTTCTTT. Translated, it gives CASSLDGEVTEAFF.

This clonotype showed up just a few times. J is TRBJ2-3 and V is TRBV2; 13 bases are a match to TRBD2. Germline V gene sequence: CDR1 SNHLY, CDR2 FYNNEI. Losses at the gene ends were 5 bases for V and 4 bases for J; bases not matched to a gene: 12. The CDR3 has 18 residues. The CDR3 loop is CASSRRGGLAGFSDTQYF. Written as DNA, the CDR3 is TGTGCCAGCAGTCGGAGAGGGGGACTAGCGGGATTCTCAGATACGCAGTATTTT.

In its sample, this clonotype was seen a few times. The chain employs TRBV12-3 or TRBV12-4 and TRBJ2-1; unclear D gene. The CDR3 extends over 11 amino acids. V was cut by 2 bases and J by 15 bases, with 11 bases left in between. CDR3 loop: CASSLKAVRFF. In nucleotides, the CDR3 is TGTGCCAGCAGTTTAAAGGCGGTAAGGTTCTTC.

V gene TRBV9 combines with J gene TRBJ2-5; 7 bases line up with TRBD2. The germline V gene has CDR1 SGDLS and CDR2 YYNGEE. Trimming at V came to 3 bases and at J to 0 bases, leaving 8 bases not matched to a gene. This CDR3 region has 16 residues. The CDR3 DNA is TGTGCCAGCAGCGCCCGGGGAGGGAAGGACCAAGAGACCCAGTACTTC. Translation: CASSARGGKDQETQYF.

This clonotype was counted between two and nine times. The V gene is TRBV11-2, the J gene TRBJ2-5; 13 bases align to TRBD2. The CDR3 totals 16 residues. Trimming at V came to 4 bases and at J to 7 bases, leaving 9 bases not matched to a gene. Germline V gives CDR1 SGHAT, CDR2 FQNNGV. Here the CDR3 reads CASSSARTSGRGTQYF. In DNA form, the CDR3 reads TGTGCCAGCAGCTCCGCCCGGACTAGCGGGAGAGGGACCCAGTACTTC.

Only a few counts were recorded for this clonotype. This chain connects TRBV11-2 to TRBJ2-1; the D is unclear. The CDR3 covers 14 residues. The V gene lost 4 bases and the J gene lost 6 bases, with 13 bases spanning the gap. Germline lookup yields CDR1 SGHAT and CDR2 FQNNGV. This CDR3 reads CASSSSFYGNEQFF. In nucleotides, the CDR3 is TGTGCCAGCAGCTCATCGTTTTATGGCAATGAGCAGTTCTTC.

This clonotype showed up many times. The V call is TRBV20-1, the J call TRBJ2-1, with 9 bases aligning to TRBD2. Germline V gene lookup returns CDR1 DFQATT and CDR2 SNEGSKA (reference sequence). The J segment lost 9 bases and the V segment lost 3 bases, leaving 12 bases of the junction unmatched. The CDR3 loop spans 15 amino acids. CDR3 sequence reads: CSASDRLAGVGEQFF. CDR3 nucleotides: TGCAGTGCTAGTGATAGATTAGCGGGAGTTGGTGAGCAGTTCTTC.

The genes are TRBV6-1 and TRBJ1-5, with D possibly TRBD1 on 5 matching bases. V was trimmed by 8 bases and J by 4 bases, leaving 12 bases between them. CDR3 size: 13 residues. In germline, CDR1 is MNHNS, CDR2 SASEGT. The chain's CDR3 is CASCRGVNQPQHF. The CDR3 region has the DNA TGTGCCAGCTGCCGGGGCGTTAATCAGCCCCAGCATTTT.

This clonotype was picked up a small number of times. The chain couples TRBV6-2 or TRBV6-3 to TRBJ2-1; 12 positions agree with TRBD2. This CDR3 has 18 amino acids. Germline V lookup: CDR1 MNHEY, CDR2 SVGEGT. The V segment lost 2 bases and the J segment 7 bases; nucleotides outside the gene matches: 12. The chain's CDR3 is CASSYRDPSGGAGNEQFF. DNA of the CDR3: TGTGCCAGCAGTTACCGGGACCCTAGCGGGGGGGCTGGTAATGAGCAGTTCTTC.

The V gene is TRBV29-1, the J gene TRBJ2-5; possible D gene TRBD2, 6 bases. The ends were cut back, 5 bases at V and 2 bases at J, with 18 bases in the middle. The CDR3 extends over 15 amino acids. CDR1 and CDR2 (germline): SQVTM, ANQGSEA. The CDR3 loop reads CSVILARDFQETQYF. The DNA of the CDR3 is TGCAGCGTTATTCTTGCAAGGGACTTTCAAGAGACCCAGTACTTC.

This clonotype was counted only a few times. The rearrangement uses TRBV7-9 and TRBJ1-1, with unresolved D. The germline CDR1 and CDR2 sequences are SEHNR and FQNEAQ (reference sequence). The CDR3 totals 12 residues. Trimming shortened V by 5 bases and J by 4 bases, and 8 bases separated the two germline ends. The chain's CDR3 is CASSPEATEAFF. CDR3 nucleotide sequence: TGTGCCAGCAGCCCAGAGGCCACTGAAGCTTTCTTT.

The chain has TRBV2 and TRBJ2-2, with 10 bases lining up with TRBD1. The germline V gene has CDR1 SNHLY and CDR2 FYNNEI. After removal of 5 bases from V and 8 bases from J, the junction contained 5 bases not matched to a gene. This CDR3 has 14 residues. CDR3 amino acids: CASSSDRGRGELFF. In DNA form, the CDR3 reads TGTGCCAGCAGTTCTGACAGGGGGCGGGGGGAGCTGTTTTTT.

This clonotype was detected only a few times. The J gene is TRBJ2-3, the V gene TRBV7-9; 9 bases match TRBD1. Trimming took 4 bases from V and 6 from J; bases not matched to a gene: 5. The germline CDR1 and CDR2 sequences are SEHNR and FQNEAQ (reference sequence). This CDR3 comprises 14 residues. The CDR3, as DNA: TGTGCCAGCAGCTCCAGACAGGGGGTGGATACGCAGTATTTT. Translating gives CASSSRQGVDTQYF.

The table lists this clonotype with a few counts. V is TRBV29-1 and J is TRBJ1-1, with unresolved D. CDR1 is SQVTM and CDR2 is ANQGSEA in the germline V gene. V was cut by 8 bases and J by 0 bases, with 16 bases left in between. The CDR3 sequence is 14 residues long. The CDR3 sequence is CSTCGVGLNTEAFF. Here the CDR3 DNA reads TGCAGCACGTGCGGGGTTGGTTTGAACACTGAAGCTTTCTTT.

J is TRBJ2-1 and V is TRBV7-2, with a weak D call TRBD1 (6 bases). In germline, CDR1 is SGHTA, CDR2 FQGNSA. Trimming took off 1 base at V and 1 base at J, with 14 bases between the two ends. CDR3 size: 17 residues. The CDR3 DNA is TGTGCCAGCAGCTTAGAACTCCCAGGGGTATCCTACAATGAGCAGTTCTTC. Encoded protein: CASSLELPGVSYNEQFF.

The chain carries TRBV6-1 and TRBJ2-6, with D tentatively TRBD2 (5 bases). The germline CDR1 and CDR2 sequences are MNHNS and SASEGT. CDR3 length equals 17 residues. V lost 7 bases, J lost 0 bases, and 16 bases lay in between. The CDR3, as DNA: TGTGCCAGCACCCAACGGGGTTCCGGCTCTGGGGCCAACGTCCTGACTTTC. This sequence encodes CASTQRGSGSGANVLTF.

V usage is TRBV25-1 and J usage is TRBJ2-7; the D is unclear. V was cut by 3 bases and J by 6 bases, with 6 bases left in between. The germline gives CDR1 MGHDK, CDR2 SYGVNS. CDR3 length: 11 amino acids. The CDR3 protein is CASSDSLEQYF. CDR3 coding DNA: TGTGCCAGCAGTGACAGTCTCGAGCAGTACTTC.

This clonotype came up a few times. For the CDR3, the DNA is TGTGCCAGCAGCCCCCCTCATCGGGGAAACTACGAGCAGTACTTC. Protein product: CASSPPHRGNYEQYF. V usage is TRBV11-2 and J usage is TRBJ2-7, with D possibly TRBD2 on 5 matching bases. From germline, CDR1 is SGHAT and CDR2 FQNNGV. Trimming took off 5 bases at V and 3 bases at J, with 17 bases between the two ends. The CDR3 has 15 residues.

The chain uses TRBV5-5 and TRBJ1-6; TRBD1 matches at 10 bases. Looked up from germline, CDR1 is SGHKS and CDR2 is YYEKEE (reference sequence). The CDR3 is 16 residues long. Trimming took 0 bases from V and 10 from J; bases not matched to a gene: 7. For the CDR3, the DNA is TGTGCCAGCAGCTTGGTACGGGACAGGGGAGGATCACCCCTCCACTTT. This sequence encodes CASSLVRDRGGSPLHF.